This entry concerns a single T cell receptor (beta chain). The data originate from a study of T cell responses to AZD1222 COVID-19 vaccine. This table comes from immunoSEQ multiplex PCR, and its TCRdb copy is limited to in-frame clones, with some not included. This sample has approximately 110,000 clones, with about nine tenths found just once. CDR3 length: 15 residues. The V gene's germline CDR1 is SGHAT and CDR2 FQNNGV. V lost 1 base, J lost 3 bases, and 12 bases lay in between. This chain joins TRBV11-2 and TRBJ1-1; TRBD1 is a possible D gene (5 bases). The sequence came from an adult in good health. Here the sequenced sample was peripheral blood, taken on day 0 of AZD1222 vaccination. CDR3 amino acids: CASSLGGGVDTEAFF. CDR3 nucleotide sequence: TGTGCCAGCAGCTTAGGCGGGGGTGTGGACACTGAAGCTTTCTTT. The variable domain in full, completed from reference TRBV11-2 and TRBJ1-1, reads EAGVAQSPRYKIIEKRQSVAFWCNPISGHATLYWYQQILGQGPKLLIQFQNNGVVDDSQLPKDRFSAERLKGVDSTLKIQPAKLEDSAVYLCASSLGGGVDTEAFFGQGTRLTVV.